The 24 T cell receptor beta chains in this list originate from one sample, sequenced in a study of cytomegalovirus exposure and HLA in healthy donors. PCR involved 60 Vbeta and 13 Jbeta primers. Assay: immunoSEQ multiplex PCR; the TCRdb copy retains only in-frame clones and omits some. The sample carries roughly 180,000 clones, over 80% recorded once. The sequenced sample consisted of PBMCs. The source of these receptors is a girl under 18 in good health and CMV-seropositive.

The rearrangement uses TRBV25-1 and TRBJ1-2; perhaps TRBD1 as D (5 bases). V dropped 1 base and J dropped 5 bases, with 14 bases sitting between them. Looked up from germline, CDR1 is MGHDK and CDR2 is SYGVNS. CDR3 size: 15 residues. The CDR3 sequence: CASSESPSGMYGYTF. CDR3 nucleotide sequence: TGTGCCAGCAGTGAATCCCCCTCAGGGATGTATGGCTACACCTTC.

As DNA, the CDR3 is TGTGCCAGCAGCTTAGGGACCGGGACAGGGACAGATACGCAGTATTTT. This translates into CASSLGTGTGTDTQYF. The V call is TRBV11-3, the J call TRBJ2-3, with 9 nucleotides matching TRBD1. The J segment lost 3 bases and the V segment lost 1 base, leaving 5 bases of the junction unmatched. The germline V gene encodes CDR1 SGHNT and CDR2 YENEEA. The CDR3 consists of 16 residues.

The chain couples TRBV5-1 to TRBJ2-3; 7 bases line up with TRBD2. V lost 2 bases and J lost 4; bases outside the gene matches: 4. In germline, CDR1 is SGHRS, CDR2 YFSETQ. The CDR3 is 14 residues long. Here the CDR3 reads CASSLGGSPDTQYF. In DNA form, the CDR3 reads TGCGCCAGCAGCTTAGGCGGGAGCCCAGATACGCAGTATTTT.

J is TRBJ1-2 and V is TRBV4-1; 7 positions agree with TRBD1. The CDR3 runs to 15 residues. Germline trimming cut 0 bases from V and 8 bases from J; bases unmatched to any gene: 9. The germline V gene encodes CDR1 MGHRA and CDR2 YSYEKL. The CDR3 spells CASSQDQTGTPGYTF. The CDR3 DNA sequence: TGCGCCAGCAGCCAAGATCAGACAGGGACCCCGGGCTACACCTTC.

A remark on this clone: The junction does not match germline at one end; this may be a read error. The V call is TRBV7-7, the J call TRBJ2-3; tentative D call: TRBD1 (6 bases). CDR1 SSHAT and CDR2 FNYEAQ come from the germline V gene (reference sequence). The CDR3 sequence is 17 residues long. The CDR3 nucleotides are TGTGCTAGCAGCCGAGAGGCGCGAGGGGGAAGGGCAGATACGCAGTATTTT. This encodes CASSREARGGRADTQYF.

The CDR3, as DNA: TGTGCCAGCAACAGGGGCGGTGGCACCGGGGAGCTGTTTTTT. This encodes CASNRGGGTGELFF. V and J are TRBV6-5 and TRBJ2-2, with TRBD1 matching 7 bases. Germline V CDR1 and CDR2: MNHEY, SVGAGI. V was pared by 7 bases and J by 4 bases, with 6 bases of the junction left unmatched. The CDR3 totals 14 residues.

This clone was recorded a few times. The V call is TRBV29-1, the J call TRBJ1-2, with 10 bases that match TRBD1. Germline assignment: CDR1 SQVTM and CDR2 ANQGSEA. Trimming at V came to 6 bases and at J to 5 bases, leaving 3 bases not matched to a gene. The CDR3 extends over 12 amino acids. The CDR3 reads CSVGDRGYGYTF. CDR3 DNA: TGCAGCGTCGGGGACAGGGGATATGGCTACACCTTC.

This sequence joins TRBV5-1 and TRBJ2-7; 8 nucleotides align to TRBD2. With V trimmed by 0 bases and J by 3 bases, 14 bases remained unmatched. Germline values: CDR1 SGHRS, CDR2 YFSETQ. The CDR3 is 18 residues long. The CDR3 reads CASSLAASGLDLDYEQYF. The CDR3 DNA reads TGCGCCAGCAGCTTGGCGGCTAGCGGGTTGGACTTAGACTACGAGCAGTACTTC.

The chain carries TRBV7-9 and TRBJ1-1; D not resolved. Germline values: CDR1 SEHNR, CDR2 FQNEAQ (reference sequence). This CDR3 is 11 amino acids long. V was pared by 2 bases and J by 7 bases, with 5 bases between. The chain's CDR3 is CASSLSGEAFF. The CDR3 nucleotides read TGTGCCAGCAGCTTATCAGGTGAAGCTTTCTTT.

CDR3 nucleotide sequence: TGTGCCAGCAGCAGGGGGACAGGGGCCTACAATGAGCAGTTCTTC. Its protein product is CASSRGTGAYNEQFF. The V call is TRBV6-1, the J call TRBJ2-1, with 10 bases aligning to TRBD1. This CDR3 is 15 amino acids long. J was trimmed by 2 bases and V by 6 bases; bases with no gene match: 4. Germline CDR1 MNHNS, CDR2 SASEGT.

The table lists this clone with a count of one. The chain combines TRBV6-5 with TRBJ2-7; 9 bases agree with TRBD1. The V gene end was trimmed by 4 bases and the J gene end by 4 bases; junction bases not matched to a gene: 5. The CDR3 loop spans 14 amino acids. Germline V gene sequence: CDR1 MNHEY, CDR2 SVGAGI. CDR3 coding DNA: TGTGCCAGCAGTTCTGCGGGACAGGGATACGAGCAGTACTTC. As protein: CASSSAGQGYEQYF.

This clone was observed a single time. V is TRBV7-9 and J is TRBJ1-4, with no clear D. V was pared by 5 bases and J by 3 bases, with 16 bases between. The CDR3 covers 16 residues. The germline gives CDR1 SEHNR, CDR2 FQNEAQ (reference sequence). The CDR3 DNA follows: TGTGCCAGCAGCCCCAGGAGGAGTCCCGCTAATGAAAAACTGTTTTTT. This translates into CASSPRRSPANEKLFF.

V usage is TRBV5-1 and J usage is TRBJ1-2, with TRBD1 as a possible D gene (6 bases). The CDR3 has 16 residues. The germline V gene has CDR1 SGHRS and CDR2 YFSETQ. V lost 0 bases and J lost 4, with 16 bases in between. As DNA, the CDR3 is TGCGCCAGCAGCTTGGAGGGGGACACGTTAACCTATGGCTACACCTTC. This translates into CASSLEGDTLTYGYTF.

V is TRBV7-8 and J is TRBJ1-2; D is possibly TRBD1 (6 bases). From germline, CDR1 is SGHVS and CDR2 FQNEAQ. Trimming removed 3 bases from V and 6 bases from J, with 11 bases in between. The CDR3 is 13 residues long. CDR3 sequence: CASSFNRVDGYTF. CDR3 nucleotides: TGTGCCAGCAGCTTCAACAGGGTTGATGGCTACACCTTC. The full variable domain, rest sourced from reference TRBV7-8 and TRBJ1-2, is GAGVSQSPRYKVAKRGQDVALRCDPISGHVSLFWYQQALGQGPEFLTYFQNEAQLDKSGLPSDRFFAERPEGSVSTLKIQRTQQEDSAVYLCASSFNRVDGYTFGSGTRLTVV.

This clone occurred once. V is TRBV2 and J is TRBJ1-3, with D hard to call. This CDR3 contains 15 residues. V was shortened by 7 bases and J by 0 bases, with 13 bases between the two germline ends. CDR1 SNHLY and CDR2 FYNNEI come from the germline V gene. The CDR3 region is CASTVEGGSGNTIYF. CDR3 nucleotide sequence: TGTGCCAGCACCGTGGAGGGCGGCTCTGGAAACACCATATATTTT.

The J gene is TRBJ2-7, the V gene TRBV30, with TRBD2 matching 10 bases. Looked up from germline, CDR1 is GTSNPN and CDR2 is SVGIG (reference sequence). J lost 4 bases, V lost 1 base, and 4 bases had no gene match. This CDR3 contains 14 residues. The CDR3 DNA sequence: TGTGCCTGGAGTGGTACTAGCGGGACTTACGAGCAGTACTTC. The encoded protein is CAWSGTSGTYEQYF.

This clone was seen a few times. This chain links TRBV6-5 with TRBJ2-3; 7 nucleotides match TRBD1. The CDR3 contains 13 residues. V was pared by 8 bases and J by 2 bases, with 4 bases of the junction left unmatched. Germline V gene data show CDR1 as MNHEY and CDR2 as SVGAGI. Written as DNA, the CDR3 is TGTGCCAGCTCACAGGGGTTCACAGATACGCAGTATTTT. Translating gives CASSQGFTDTQYF.

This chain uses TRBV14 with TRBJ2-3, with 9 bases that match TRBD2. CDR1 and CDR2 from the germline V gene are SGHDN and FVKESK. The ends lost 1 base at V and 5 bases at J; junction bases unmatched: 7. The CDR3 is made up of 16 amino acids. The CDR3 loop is CASSQVSGRHGDTQYF. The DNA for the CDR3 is TGTGCCAGCAGCCAAGTGAGCGGGAGGCATGGAGATACGCAGTATTTT.

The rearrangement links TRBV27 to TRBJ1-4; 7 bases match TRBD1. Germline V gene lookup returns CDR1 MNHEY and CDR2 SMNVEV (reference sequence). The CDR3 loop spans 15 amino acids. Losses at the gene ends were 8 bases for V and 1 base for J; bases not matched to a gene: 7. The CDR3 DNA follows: TGTGCCAGCGGCACAGGGGATCTAACTAATGAAAAACTGTTTTTT. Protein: CASGTGDLTNEKLFF. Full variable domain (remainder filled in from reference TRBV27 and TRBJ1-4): EAQVTQNPRYLITVTGKKLTVTCSQNMNHEYMSWYRQDPGLGLRQIYYSMNVEVTDKGDVPEGYKVSRKEKRNFPLILESPSPNQTSLYFCASGTGDLTNEKLFFGSGTQLSVL.

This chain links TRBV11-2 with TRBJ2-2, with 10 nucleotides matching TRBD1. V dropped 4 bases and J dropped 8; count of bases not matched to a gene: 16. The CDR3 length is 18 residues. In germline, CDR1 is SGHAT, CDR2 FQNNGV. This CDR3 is CASSSLTRGQGKAGELFF. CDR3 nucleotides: TGTGCCAGCAGCTCGCTCACCCGGGGACAGGGGAAGGCAGGGGAGCTGTTTTTT. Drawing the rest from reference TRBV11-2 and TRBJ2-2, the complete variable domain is EAGVAQSPRYKIIEKRQSVAFWCNPISGHATLYWYQQILGQGPKLLIQFQNNGVVDDSQLPKDRFSAERLKGVDSTLKIQPAKLEDSAVYLCASSSLTRGQGKAGELFFGEGSRLTVL.

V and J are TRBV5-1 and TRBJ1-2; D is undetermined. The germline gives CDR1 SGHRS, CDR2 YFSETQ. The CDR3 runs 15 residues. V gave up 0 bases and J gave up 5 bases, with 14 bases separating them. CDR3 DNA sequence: TGCGCCAGCAGCTTGGTCGCGGGGAAGTGGTATGGCTACACCTTC. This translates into CASSLVAGKWYGYTF.

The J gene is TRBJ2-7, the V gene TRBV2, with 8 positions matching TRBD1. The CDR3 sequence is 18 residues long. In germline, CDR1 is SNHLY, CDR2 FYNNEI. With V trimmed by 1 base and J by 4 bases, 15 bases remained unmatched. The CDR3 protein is CASSEVLAWQGAVYEQYF. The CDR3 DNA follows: TGTGCCAGCAGTGAAGTTTTAGCGTGGCAGGGGGCTGTTTACGAGCAGTACTTC.

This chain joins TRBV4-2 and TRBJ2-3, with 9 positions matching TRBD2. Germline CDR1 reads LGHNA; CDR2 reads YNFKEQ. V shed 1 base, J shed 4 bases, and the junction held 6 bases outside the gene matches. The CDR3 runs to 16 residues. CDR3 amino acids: CASSQGAGGPADTQYF. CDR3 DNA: TGTGCCAGCAGCCAAGGCGCGGGAGGGCCAGCAGATACGCAGTATTTT.

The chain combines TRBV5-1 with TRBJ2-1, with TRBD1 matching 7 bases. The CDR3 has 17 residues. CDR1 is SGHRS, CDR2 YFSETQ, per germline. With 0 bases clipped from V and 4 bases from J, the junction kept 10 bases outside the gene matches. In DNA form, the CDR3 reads TGCGCCAGCAGCTTGGTGTTTGGCAGGGGGTTGTACAATGAGCAGTTCTTC. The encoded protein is CASSLVFGRGLYNEQFF.